This T cell receptor beta chain was retrieved from a study of OX40 agonist ivuxolimab in advanced cancers. Overall study results and limits: Low normalized T-cell clonal expansion was also seen in some nonresponders.

Clones were sequenced by immunoSEQ multiplex PCR, and TCRdb holds only the in-frame ones, with some missing. The sample includes 67,000 or so clones, about 87% of them seen just once. As for this clone: Its specificity is unknown.

The germline gives CDR1 MGHDK, CDR2 SYGVNS. This CDR3 is built from 16 residues. V gave up 4 bases and J gave up 1 base, with 14 bases separating them. Here the sequenced sample was CD4+ or CD8+ T cells sorted from blood, taken in a trial of the OX40 agonist ivuxolimab. J is TRBJ1-3 and V is TRBV25-1; a possible D gene is TRBD1 (6 bases). This receptor was identified in an adult with an advanced solid tumor such as melanoma, head and neck, liver or kidney cancer. The CDR3 here is CASSVGGATSGNTIYF. The CDR3 coding sequence is TGTGCCAGCAGTGTCGGGGGGGCGACATCTGGAAACACCATATATTTT.